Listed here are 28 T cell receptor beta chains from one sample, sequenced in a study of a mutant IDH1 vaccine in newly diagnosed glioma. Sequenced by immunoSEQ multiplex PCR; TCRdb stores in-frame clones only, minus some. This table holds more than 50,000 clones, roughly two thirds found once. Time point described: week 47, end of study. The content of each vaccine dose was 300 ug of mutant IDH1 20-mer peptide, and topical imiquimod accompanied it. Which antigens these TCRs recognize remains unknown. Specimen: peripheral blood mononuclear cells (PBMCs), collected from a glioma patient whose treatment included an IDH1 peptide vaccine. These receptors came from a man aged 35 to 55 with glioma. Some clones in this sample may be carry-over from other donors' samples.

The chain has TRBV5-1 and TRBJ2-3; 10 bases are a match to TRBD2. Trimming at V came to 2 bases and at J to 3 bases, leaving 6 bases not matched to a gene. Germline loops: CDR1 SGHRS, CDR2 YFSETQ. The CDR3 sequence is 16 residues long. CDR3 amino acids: CASSFSSGGGTDTQYF. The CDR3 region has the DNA TGCGCCAGCAGCTTTTCCAGCGGGGGGGGGACAGATACGCAGTATTTT.

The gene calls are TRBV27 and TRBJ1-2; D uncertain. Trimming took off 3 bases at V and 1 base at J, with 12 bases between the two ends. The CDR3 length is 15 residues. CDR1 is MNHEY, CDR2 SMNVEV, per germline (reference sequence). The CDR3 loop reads CASSFEGRFNYGYTF. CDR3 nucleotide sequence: TGTGCCAGCAGTTTCGAGGGCAGGTTTAACTATGGCTACACCTTC.

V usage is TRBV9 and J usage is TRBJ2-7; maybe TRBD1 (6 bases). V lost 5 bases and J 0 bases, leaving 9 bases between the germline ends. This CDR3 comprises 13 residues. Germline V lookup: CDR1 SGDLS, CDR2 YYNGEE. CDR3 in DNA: TGTGCCAGCAGTGTGGACAGCTCCTACGAGCAGTACTTC. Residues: CASSVDSSYEQYF.

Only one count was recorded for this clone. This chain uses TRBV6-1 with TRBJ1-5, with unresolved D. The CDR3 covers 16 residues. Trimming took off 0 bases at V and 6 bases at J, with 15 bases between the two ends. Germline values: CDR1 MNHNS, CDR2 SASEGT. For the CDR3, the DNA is TGTGCCAGCAGTGAAGCGGTCTTAACAGCCCGTCAGCCCCAGCATTTT. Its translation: CASSEAVLTARQPQHF.

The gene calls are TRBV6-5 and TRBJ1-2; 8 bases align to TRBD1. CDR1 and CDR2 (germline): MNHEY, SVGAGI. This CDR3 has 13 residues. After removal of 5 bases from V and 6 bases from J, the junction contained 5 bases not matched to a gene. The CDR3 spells CASSEPGQDGYTF. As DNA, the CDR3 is TGTGCCAGCAGTGAGCCGGGACAGGATGGCTACACCTTC.

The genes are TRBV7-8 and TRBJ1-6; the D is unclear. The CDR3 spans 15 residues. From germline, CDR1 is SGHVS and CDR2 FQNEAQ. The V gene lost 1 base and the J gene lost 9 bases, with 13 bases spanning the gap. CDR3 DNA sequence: TGTGCCAGCAGCTTAGGGTTCGACATTGGTTCACCCCTCCACTTT. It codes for CASSLGFDIGSPLHF.

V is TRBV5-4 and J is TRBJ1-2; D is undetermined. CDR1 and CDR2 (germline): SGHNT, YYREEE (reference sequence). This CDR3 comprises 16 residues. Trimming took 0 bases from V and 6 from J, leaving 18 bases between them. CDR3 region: CASSLVPSERHNGYTF. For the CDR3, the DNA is TGTGCCAGCAGCTTGGTGCCGTCAGAACGACATAATGGCTACACCTTC.

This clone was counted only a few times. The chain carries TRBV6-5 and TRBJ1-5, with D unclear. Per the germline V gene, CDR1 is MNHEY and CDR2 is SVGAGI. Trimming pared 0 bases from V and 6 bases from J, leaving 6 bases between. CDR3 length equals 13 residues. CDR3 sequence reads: CASSYSGFQPQHF. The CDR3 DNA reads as TGTGCCAGCAGTTACTCAGGGTTTCAGCCCCAGCATTTT.

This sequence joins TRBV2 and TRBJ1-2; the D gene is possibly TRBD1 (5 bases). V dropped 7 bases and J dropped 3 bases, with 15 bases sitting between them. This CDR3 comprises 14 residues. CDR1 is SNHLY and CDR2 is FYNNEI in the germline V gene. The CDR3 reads CASKAGERDYGYTF. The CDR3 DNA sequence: TGTGCCAGCAAAGCGGGGGAGAGGGACTATGGCTACACCTTC.

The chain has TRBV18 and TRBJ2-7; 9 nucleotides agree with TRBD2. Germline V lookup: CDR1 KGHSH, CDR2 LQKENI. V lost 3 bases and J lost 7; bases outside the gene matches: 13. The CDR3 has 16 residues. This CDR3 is CASSPTLAGGTFEQYF. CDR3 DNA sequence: TGTGCCAGCTCACCGACCCTTGCGGGGGGGACCTTTGAGCAGTACTTC.

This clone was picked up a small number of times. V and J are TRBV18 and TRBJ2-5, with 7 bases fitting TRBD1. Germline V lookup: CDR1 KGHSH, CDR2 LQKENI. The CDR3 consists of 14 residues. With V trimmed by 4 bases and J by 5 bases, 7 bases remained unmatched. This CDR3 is CASSLTTGSETQYF. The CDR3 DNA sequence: TGTGCCAGCTCACTTACGACAGGGTCGGAGACCCAGTACTTC.

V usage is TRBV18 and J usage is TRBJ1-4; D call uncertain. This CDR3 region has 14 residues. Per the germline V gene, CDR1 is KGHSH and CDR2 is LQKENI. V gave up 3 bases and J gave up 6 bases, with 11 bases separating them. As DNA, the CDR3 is TGTGCCAGCTCACCTCCCTTTTGGGATGAAAAACTGTTTTTT. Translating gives CASSPPFWDEKLFF.

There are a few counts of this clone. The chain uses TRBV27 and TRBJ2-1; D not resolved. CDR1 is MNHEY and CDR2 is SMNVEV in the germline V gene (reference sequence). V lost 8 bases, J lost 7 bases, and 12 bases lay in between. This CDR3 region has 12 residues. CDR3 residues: CASSVKGNEQFF. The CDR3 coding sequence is TGTGCCAGCTCGGTTAAAGGGAATGAGCAGTTCTTC.

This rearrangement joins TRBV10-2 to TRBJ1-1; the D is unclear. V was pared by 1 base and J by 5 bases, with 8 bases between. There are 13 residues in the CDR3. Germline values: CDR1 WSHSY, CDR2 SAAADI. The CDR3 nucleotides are TGCGCCAGCAGTGAGTTTGATAGTACTGAAGCTTTCTTT. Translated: CASSEFDSTEAFF.

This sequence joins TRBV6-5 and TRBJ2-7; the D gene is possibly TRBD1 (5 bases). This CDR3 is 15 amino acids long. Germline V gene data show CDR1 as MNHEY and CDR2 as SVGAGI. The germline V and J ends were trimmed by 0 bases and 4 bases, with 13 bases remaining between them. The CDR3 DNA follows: TGTGCCAGCAGTTACTCCCAGGGTAGCCCTTACGAGCAGTACTTC. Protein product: CASSYSQGSPYEQYF.

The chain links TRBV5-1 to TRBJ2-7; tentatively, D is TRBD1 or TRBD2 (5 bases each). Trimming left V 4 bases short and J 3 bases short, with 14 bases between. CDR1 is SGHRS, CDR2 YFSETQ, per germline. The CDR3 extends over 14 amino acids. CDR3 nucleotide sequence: TGCGCCAGCAGCGCCGGGGCTCCACTCTACGAGCAGTACTTC. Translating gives CASSAGAPLYEQYF. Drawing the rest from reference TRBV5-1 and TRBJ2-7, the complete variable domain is KAGVTQTPRYLIKTRGQQVTLSCSPISGHRSVSWYQQTPGQGLQFLFEYFSETQRNKGNFPGRFSGRQFSNSRSEMNVSTLELGDSALYLCASSAGAPLYEQYFGPGTRLTVT.

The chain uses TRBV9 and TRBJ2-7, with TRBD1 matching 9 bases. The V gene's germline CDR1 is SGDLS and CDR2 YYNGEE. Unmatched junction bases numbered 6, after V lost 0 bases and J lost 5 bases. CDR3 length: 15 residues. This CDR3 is CASSVAPGTGNEQYF. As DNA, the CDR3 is TGTGCCAGCAGCGTAGCCCCCGGGACAGGGAACGAGCAGTACTTC.

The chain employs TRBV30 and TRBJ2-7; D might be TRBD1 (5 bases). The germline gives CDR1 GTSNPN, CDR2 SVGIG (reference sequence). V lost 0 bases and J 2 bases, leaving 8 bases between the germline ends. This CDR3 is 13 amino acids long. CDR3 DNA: TGTGCCTGGAGTGTTCAGGGAACCTACGAGCAGTACTTC. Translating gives CAWSVQGTYEQYF.

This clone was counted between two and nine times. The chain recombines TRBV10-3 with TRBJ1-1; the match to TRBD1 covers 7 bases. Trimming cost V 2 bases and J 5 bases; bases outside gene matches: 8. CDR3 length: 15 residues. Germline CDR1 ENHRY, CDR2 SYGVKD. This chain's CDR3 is CAISEHDTGVTEAFF. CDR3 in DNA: TGTGCCATCAGTGAGCACGATACAGGGGTTACTGAAGCTTTCTTT.

Written as DNA, the CDR3 is TGTGCCAGCCGACTTACCCTCTATGGCTACACCTTC. This translates into CASRLTLYGYTF. The chain is built from TRBV28 and TRBJ1-2; D is uncertain. The germline CDR1 and CDR2 sequences are MDHEN and SYDVKM. This CDR3 has 12 amino acids. V was pared by 8 bases and J by 4 bases, with 11 bases between.

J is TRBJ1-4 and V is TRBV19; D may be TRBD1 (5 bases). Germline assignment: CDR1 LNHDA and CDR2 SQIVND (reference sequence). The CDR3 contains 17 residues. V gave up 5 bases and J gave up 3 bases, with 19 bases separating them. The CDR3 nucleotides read TGTGCCAGTAGTCACCGGGGCCAGTCGGGGGCTAATGAAAAACTGTTTTTT. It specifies CASSHRGQSGANEKLFF.

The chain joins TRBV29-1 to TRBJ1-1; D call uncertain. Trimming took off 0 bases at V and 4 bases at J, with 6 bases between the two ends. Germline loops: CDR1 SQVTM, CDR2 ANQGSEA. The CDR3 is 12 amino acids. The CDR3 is CSVEDRGTEAFF. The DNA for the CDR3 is TGCAGCGTTGAAGATCGTGGCACTGAAGCTTTCTTT.

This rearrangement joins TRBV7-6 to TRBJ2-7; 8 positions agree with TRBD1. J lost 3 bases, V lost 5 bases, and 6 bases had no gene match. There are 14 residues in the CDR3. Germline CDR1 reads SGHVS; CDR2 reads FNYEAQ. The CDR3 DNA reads TGTGCCAGCAGCCGGACAGGGAACCTCTACGAGCAGTACTTC. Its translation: CASSRTGNLYEQYF. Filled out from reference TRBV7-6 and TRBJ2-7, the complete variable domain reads GAGVSQSPRYKVTKRGQDVALRCDPISGHVSLYWYRQALGQGPEFLTYFNYEAQQDKSGLPNDRFSAERPEGSISTLTIQRTEQRDSAMYRCASSRTGNLYEQYFGPGTRLTVT.

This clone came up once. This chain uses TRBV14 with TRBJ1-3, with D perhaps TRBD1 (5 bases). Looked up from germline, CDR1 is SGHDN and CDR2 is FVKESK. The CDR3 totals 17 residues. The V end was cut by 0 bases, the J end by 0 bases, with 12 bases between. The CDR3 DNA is TGTGCCAGCAGCCAAGATCAGGTGCAGGGCTCTGGAAACACCATATATTTT. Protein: CASSQDQVQGSGNTIYF.

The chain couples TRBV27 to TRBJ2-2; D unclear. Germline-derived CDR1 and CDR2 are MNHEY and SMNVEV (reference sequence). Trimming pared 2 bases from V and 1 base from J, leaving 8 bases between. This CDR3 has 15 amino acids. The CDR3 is CASSLLTRNTGELFF. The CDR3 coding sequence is TGTGCCAGCAGTTTACTTACACGGAACACCGGGGAGCTGTTTTTT.

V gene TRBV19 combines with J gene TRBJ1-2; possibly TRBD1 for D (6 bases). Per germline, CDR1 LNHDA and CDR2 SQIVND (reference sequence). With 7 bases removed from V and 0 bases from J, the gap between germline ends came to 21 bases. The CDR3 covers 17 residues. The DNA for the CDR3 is TGTGCCAGTACCAATAGAGGGGGTCTGACAGCTAACTATGGCTACACCTTC. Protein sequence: CASTNRGGLTANYGYTF. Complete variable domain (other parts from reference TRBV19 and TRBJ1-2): DGGITQSPKYLFRKEGQNVTLSCEQNLNHDAMYWYRQDPGQGLRLIYYSQIVNDFQKGDIAEGYSVSREKKESFPLTVTSAQKNPTAFYLCASTNRGGLTANYGYTFGSGTRLTVV.

CDR3: CASSEGRVAEQYF. The CDR3 DNA is TGTGCCAGCAGTGAAGGAAGGGTGGCCGAGCAGTACTTC. The chain employs TRBV2 and TRBJ2-7, with D unresolved. CDR1 SNHLY and CDR2 FYNNEI come from the germline V gene. This CDR3 region has 13 residues. The V and J ends lost 1 base and 6 bases respectively, with 10 bases between them.

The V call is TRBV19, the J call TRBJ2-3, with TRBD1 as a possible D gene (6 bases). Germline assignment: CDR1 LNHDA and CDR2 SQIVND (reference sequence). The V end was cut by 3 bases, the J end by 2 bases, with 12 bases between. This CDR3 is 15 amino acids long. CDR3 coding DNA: TGTGCCAGTAGTATTGGGGGACAAGACACAGATACGCAGTATTTT. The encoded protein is CASSIGGQDTDTQYF.